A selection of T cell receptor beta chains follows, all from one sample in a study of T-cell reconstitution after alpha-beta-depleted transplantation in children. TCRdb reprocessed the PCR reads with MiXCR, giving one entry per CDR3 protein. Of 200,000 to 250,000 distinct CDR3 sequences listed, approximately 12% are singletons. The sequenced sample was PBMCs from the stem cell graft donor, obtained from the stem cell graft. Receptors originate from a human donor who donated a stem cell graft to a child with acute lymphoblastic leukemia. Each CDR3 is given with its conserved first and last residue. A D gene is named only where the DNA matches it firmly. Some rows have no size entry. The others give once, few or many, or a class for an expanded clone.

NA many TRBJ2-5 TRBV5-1 TGCGCCAGCAGCTTGTGGGCAGGGGAGCCAAGAGGGACCCAGTACTTC CASSLWAGEPRGTQYF
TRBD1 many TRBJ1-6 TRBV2 TGTGCCAGCGCCCCCGGCCAGGGGGCTTGGAATTCACCCCTCCACTTT CASAPGQGAWNSPLHF
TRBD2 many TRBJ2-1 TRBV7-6 TGTGCCAGCAGCTTAGCCCCGGCCCTAGCGGACTACAATGAGCAGTTCTTC CASSLAPALADYNEQFF
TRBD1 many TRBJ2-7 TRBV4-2 TGTGCCAGCAGCGGGCCCGGGACAGGGGCCTACGAGCAGTACTTC CASSGPGTGAYEQYF
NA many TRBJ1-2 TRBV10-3 TGTGCCATCAGTGAGACAGGAGTCTATGGCTACACCTTC CAISETGVYGYTF
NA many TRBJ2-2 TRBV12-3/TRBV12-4 TGTGCCAGCAGGCCAGCCTATTCGAACACCGGGGAGCTGTTTTTT CASRPAYSNTGELFF
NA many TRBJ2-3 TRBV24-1 TGTGCCACCAGTGATAGGGGTCCGGATACGCAGTATTTT CATSDRGPDTQYF
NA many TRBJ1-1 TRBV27 TGTGCCAGCAGTCTTGACAGGCGGGGGTCTGAAGCTTTCTTT CASSLDRRGSEAFF
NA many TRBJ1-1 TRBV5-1 TGCGCCAGCAGCTTGGGGACGGGGACTGAAGCTTTCTTT CASSLGTGTEAFF
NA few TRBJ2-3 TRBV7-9 TGTGCCAGCAGCTTAGCCAGGGTTGATGATACGCAGTATTTT CASSLARVDDTQYF
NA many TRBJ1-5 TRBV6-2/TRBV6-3 TGTGCCAGCAATCCGAGGTGGGGGCCGGATCAGCCCCAGCATTTT CASNPRWGPDQPQHF
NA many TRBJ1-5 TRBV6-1 TGTGCCAGCAGTGAAGGGCGGAGGGTAAATCAGCCCCAGCATTTT CASSEGRRVNQPQHF
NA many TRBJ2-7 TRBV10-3 TGTGCCATCAGCCAGACCTACGAGCAGTACTTC CAISQTYEQYF
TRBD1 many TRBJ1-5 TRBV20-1 TGCAGTGCTGATGCAGGGGGCAATAGCAATCAGCCCCAGCATTTT CSADAGGNSNQPQHF
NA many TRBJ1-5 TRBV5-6 TGTGCCAGCAGCTTTAACACAGGCAATCAGCCCCAGCATTTT CASSFNTGNQPQHF
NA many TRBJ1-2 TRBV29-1 TGCAGCGTTGAGCGGTATGGCTACACCTTC CSVERYGYTF
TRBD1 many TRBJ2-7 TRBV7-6 TGTGCCAGCAGCTTAGTTATGGACAGGGGTTACGAGCAGTACTTC CASSLVMDRGYEQYF
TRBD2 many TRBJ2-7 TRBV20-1 TGCAGTGCTACCAGCGGGGGGGAAGCCTACGAGCAGTACTTC CSATSGGEAYEQYF
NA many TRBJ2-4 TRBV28 TGTGCCAGCAGTGGATACAAGATGCGGAACTTC CASSGYKMRNF
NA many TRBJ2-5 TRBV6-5 TGTGCCAGCAGTCCCCAGTCTGAGACCCAGTACTTC CASSPQSETQYF
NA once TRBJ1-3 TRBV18 TGTGCCAGCTCACCTAATCTACTGGGGGCCTCTGGAAACACCATATATTTT CASSPNLLGASGNTIYF
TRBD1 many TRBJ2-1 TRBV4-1 TGCGCCAGCAGCCAACACCTGGACAGGGAGGCCAATGAGCAGTTCTTC CASSQHLDREANEQFF
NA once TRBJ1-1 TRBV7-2 TGTGCCAGCAGCTTAGTATCTTTCAGTGAAGCTTTCTTT CASSLVSFSEAFF
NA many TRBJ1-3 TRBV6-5 TGTGCCAGCAGTTACTCACCTACAGGGCCCGGAAACACCATATATTTT CASSYSPTGPGNTIYF
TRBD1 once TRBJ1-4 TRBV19 TGTGCCAGTAGTCGGAATACAGGGGCAACTAATGAAAAACTGTTTTTT CASSRNTGATNEKLFF
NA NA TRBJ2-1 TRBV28 TGTGCCAGCAGATCTCGGGACACCCTCCTCCATGAGCAGTTCTTC CASRSRDTLLHEQFF
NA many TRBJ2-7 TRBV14 TGTGCCAGCAGCCCCGGAACTCCACCCTACGAGCAGTACTTC CASSPGTPPYEQYF
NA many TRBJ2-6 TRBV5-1 TGCGCCAGCAGCTTGGAGCTGGGGGCAGGGGCCAACGTCCTGACTTTC CASSLELGAGANVLTF
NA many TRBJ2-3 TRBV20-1 TGCAGTGCCGACGGGATCCCCGGGACTGACACAGATACGCAGTATTTT CSADGIPGTDTDTQYF
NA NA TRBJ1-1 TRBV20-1 TGCAGTGCTAGACATAGGACAGATACTGAAGCTTTCTTC CSARHRTDTEAFF
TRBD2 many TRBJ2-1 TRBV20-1 TGCAGTCAGAACGAGCGGGGGGGCCGAAGGTACAATGAGCAGTTCTTC CSQNERGGRRYNEQFF
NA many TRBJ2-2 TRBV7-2 TGTGCCAGCAGCTACAACACCGGGGAGCTGTTTTTT CASSYNTGELFF
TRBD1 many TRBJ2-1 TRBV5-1 TGCGCCAGCAGCTCCTGGGACAGTTACAATGAGCAGTTCTTC CASSSWDSYNEQFF
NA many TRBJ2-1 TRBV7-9 TGTGCCAGCAGCCTCCGGGACTCCTTTAGGGATGAGCAGTTCTTC CASSLRDSFRDEQFF
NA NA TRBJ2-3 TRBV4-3 TGCGCCAGCAGCCAAGACCATCCCACAGATACGCAGTATTTT CASSQDHPTDTQYF
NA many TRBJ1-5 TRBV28 TGTGCCAGCAGTTGGGCGGATAACCAGCCCCAGCATTTT CASSWADNQPQHF
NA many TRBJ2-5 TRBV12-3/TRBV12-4 TGTGCCAGCAGTCCGGCCCGGAGTCAAGAGACCCAGTACTTC CASSPARSQETQYF
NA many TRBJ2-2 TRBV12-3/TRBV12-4 TGTGCCAGCAGTTTATACTACACCGGGGAGCTGTTTTTT CASSLYYTGELFF
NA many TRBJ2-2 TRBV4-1 TGCGCCAGCAGCCAAGTAAACAGGGACACCGGGGAGCTGTTTTTT CASSQVNRDTGELFF
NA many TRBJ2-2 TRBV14 TGTGCCAGCAGCCAAGGGATTGTGGCAGCGGTGTTCACCGGGGAGCTGTTTTTT CASSQGIVAAVFTGELFF
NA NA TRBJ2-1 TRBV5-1 TGCGCCAGCAGCTTACGTGCAGGGGAGGGGACGAGCTCCTACAATGAGCAGTTCTTC CASSLRAGEGTSSYNEQFF
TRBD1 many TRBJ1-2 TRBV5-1 TGCGCCAGCAGGTCCGGGACAGAACTTTATGGCTACACCTTC CASRSGTELYGYTF
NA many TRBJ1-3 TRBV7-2 TGTGCCAGCAGCTCACACGGCTCTGGAAACACCATATATTTT CASSSHGSGNTIYF
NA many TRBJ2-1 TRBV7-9 TGTGCCAGCAGCTTAGATGTGGGACCGGTCAATGAGCAGTTCTTC CASSLDVGPVNEQFF
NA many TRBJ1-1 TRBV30 TGTGCCTGGAGTGGACTAGGCGACACTGAAGCTTTCTTT CAWSGLGDTEAFF
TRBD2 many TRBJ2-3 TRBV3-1 TGTGCCAGCAGCCAAGACGGGACTAGCTCTGATACGCAGTATTTT CASSQDGTSSDTQYF
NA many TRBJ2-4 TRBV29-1 TGCAGCGTTGGGGGAACCGTAAAAAACATTCAGTACTTC CSVGGTVKNIQYF
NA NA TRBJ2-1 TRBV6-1 TGTGCCAGCAGCCACCGGGACGGAGGCTACAATGAGCAGTTCTTC CASSHRDGGYNEQFF
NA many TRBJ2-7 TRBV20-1 TGCAGTGCTAGCGACCTAAGCAGCTCCTACGAGCAGTACTTC CSASDLSSSYEQYF
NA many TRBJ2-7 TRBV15 TGTGCCACCAGCAAAAAACGCAACAGGGAACCGGGCGAGCAGTACTTC CATSKKRNREPGEQYF
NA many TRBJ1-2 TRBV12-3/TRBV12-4 TGTGCCAGCAGTTCAGACAGAGGGAAGCGTGGCTACACCTTC CASSSDRGKRGYTF
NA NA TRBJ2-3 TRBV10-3 TGTGCCATCAGTCAACAGGGCACAGATACGCAGTATTTT CAISQQGTDTQYF